This TCR beta chain appears in the sequencing data of a study of blood T cell repertoires in COVID-19. Study details: Samples taken during acute and convalescent COVID-19 were collected in the United States, Italy and Spain. In each case, the material was cDNA or gDNA derived from T cells, B-cell-depleted T cells, or PBMCs.

CDR1 is LGHNT, CDR2 FRNRAP, per germline. V lost 1 base to trimming and J lost 4 bases; unmatched junction nucleotides: 1. CDR3 length: 16 amino acids. Original analysis: Scientists estimated how many nucleated cells there were by amplifying reference gene primers. The method was immunoSEQ multiplex PCR; TCRdb's version includes in-frame clones alone and lacks a portion of them. The V and J calls and the clone size are those of that table, but D and trimming were determined from the DNA. The table has 350,000 to 450,000 clones, 85% seen once. The chain carries TRBV12-5 and TRBJ2-3; TRBD2 aligns across 14 bases. This receptor was identified in a woman younger than 30 with acute or convalescent COVID-19. Specimen: peripheral blood. The CDR3 DNA reads as TGTGCTAGTGGTTTGGGACTAGCGGGAGGGCCAGATACGCAGTATTTT. This sequence encodes CASGLGLAGGPDTQYF.